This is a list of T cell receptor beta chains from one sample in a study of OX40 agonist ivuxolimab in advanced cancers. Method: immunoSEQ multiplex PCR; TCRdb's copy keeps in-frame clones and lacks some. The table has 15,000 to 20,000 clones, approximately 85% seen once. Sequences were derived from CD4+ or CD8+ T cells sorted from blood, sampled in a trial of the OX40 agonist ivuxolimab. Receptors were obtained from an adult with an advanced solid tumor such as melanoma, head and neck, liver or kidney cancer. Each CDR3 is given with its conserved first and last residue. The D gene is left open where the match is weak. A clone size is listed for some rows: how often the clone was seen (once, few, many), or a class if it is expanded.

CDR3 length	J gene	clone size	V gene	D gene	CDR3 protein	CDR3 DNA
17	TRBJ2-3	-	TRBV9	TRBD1	CASSKRTGETSTDTQYF	TGTGCCAGCAGCAAACGGACAGGAGAAACTAGCACAGATACGCAGTATTTT
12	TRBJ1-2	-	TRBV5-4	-	CASSLQYYGYTF	TGTGCCAGCAGCTTACAATACTATGGCTACACCTTC
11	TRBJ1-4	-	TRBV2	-	CATLENEKLFF	TGTGCCACTCTGGAAAATGAAAAACTGTTTTTT
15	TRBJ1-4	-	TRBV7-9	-	CASSSPDSTNEKLFF	TGTGCCAGCAGCTCCCCAGACTCAACTAATGAAAAACTGTTTTTT
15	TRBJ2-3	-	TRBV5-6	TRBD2	CASSLLAEITDTQYF	TGTGCCAGCAGCTTACTAGCGGAAATCACAGATACGCAGTATTTT
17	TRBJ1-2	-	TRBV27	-	CASKISPWGGEDYGYTF	TGTGCCAGCAAGATAAGTCCTTGGGGGGGTGAGGACTATGGCTACACCTTC
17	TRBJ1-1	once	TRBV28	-	CATTWDGLMIHNTEAFF	TGTGCCACCACATGGGACGGCTTAATGATACATAACACTGAAGCTTTCTTT
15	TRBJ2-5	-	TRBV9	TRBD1	CASSVDTGAGWTQYF	TGTGCCAGCAGCGTGGATACAGGGGCCGGATGGACCCAGTACTTC
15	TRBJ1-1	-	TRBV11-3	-	CASSLLGKMNTEAFF	TGTGCCAGCAGCTTATTAGGGAAGATGAACACTGAAGCTTTCTTT
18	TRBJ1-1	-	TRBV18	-	CASSPFRRETRGNTEAFF	TGTGCCAGCTCACCCTTTCGTCGGGAGACTAGAGGGAACACTGAAGCTTTCTTT
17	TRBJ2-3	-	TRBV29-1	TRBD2	CSVSALGLAGPTDTQYF	TGCAGCGTCTCTGCCTTGGGACTAGCGGGGCCGACAGATACGCAGTATTTT
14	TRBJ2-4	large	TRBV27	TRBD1	CASSPGQGGYIQYF	TGTGCCAGCAGTCCGGGACAGGGTGGGTACATTCAGTACTTC
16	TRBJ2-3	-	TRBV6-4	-	CASSEWPRAEADTQYF	TGTGCCAGCAGTGAATGGCCCCGTGCGGAGGCAGATACGCAGTATTTT
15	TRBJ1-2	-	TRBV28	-	CASSPRGHTYYGYTF	TGTGCCAGCAGTCCCCGGGGACATACTTACTATGGCTACACCTTC
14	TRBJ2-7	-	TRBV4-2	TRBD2	CASSPGTSGYEQYF	TGTGCCAGCAGCCCCGGGACTAGCGGCTACGAGCAGTACTTC
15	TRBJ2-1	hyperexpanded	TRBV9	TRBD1	CASANRDRVNNEQFF	TGTGCCAGCGCGAACCGGGACAGAGTAAACAATGAGCAGTTCTTC
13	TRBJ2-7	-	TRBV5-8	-	CASSFLSPYEQYF	TGTGCCAGCAGCTTCCTCTCACCCTACGAGCAGTACTTC
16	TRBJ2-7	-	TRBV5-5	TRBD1	CASQLPGQGATYEQYF	TGTGCCAGCCAACTCCCGGGACAGGGGGCTACCTACGAGCAGTACTTC
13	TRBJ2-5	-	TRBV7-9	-	CASSPDRKETQYF	TGTGCCAGCAGCCCCGACCGAAAAGAGACCCAGTACTTC
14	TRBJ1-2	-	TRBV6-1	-	CASKAGQGDYGYTF	TGTGCCAGCAAAGCGGGGCAGGGCGACTATGGCTACACCTTC
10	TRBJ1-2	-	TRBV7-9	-	CASSLDGYTF	TGTGCCAGCAGCTTAGATGGCTACACCTTC
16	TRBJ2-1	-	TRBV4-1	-	CASSRTGTLKRDEQFF	TGCGCCAGCAGCCGCACCGGGACTCTCAAGAGGGATGAGCAGTTCTTC
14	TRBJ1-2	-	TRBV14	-	CASSPALSGYGYTF	TGTGCCAGCAGCCCCGCCCTTTCGGGCTATGGCTACACCTTC
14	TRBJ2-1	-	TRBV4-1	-	CASEDTGTYNEQFF	TGCGCCAGCGAGGATACGGGAACCTACAATGAGCAGTTCTTC
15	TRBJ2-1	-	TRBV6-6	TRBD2	CASSYSTSGHNEQFF	TGTGCCAGCAGTTACTCGACTAGCGGACACAATGAGCAGTTCTTC
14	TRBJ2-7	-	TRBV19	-	CASSMQGYAYEQYF	TGTGCCAGTAGTATGCAGGGGTATGCCTACGAGCAGTACTTC
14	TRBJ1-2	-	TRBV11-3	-	CASGKTGIPDGYTF	TGTGCCAGCGGTAAAACAGGGATCCCTGATGGCTACACCTTC
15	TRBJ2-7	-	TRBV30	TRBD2	CAWSGPSGRTDEQYF	TGTGCCTGGAGTGGACCTAGCGGGAGGACCGACGAGCAGTACTTC
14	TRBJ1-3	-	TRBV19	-	CASSPNYSGNTIYF	TGTGCCAGTAGTCCCAACTACTCTGGAAACACCATATATTTT
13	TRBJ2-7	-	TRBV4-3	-	CASSQTRDYEQYF	TGCGCCAGCAGCCAGACCAGGGACTACGAGCAGTACTTC
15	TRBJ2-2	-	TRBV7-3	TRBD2	CASSLAGGNTGELFF	TGTGCCAGCAGCTTAGCGGGAGGGAACACCGGGGAGCTGTTTTTT
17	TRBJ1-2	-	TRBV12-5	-	CASGFAPEGEGDNGYTF	TGTGCTAGTGGTTTCGCGCCGGAGGGTGAGGGGGATAATGGCTACACCTTC
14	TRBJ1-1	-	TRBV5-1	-	CASSSATGNTEAFF	TGCGCCAGCAGCTCAGCGACAGGTAACACTGAAGCTTTCTTT
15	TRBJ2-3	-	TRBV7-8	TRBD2	CASSLRTSGTDTQYF	TGTGCCAGCAGCTTGAGGACTAGCGGCACAGATACGCAGTATTTT
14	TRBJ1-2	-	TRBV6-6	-	CASSYGRTRYGYTF	TGTGCCAGCAGTTACGGCAGGACGCGTTATGGCTACACCTTC
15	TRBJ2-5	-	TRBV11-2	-	CASSSLTGPEETQYF	TGTGCCAGCAGCTCTTTAACCGGACCGGAAGAGACCCAGTACTTC
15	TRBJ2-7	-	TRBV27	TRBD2	CASSARLAGEHEQYF	TGTGCCAGCAGTGCCCGACTAGCGGGAGAACACGAGCAGTACTTC